This T cell receptor (beta chain) came from a study of shared clonotypes between healthy human individuals. The V segment lost 0 bases and the J segment 4 bases; nucleotides outside the gene matches: 6. This CDR3 comprises 16 residues. The germline V gene has CDR1 LGHNA and CDR2 YSLEER. Those who donated, Caucasian adults without exception, all lived in Nashville, Tennessee. In the study's own analysis: Junction-only sequences without quality scores came from ImmunoSEQ, so filtering differed. The repertoire was sequenced with immunoSEQ multiplex PCR; TCRdb's copy has only in-frame clones and lacks some. V, J and clone size are those of that table, while D and trimming were read from the DNA. The sample has about 2 million clones; roughly 96% are singletons.

This sequence originates from a man younger than 30 in good health. The J gene is TRBJ1-2, the V gene TRBV4-3; 9 nucleotides match TRBD1. Sequenced sample: naive CD4+ T cells sorted from blood. Noted subset: CD45RA+ positively selected. CDR3 DNA: TGCGCCAGCAGCCAAGATCCCCGGACAGGGGCCTATGGCTACACCTTC. Protein: CASSQDPRTGAYGYTF.